This T cell receptor beta chain was captured in a study of Ad26.COV2.S vaccination and SARS-CoV-2 variants listed by TCRdb under 2021. As for the study more broadly: Vaccine-arm donors were drawn from COV1001, a multicentre, randomized, double-blind, placebo-controlled phase I-IIa trial of Ad26.COV2.S in healthy adults. The TCR-sequenced set comprised around 30 samples: some 20 Ad26.COV2.S vaccine recipients, 5 placebo recipients and 8 SARS-CoV-2 convalescent individuals. TCRbeta repertoire sequencing served as the tool for gauging how specific and how broad the SARS-CoV-2-reactive T cell receptors were following Ad26.COV2.S vaccination. Dosing of Ad26.COV2.S was intramuscular, at either 5x10^10 or 1x10^11 viral particles, delivered as one shot or as two shots spaced 56 days apart. Trial participants were randomized into five groups of five, in which low-dose or high-dose Ad26.COV2.S was given once or twice, or placebo was given on both occasions. Throughout the experiments and outcome assessment, investigators stayed blinded to trial group allocation. The study at large found these results: Comparing responses between vaccine doses or regimens was not something the study was powered to do. The authors noted that the TCR breadth and depth analyses may have underestimated total T cell responses. After vaccination, substantial breadth of spike-specific CD8+ and CD4+ T cell responses was reported. Vaccine and placebo recipients had comparable non-spike TCR breadth, which fits with the vaccine containing only spike. Higher spike-specific TCR breadth was observed in Ad26.COV2.S recipients than in placebo recipients (P = 0.0014).

What the treatment or condition label conveys for this sample: roughly 20 received Ad26.COV2.S at low or high dose, single or two shots; five or six received placebo; per-sample allocation not given. For vaccine and placebo recipients, repertoires were sequenced using samples collected on day 63 after the first injection. Cohort 1b enrolled roughly 25 adults aged 18-55 years at a single site in Boston, USA, between 29 July and 7 August 2020. Ad26.COV2.S was a replication-incompetent adenovirus type 26 vector that expressed a prefusion-stabilized SARS-CoV-2 spike protein derived from the original Wuhan strain. In regard to this clone: There is no known antigen for this receptor. One base away there is no much larger clone; base qualities are not given.

V is pared back by 0 bases and J by 9 bases, with 6 bases lying between the germline termini. The germline V gene (reference sequence) provides CDR1 LNHNV and CDR2 YYDKDF. The CDR3 starts with the cysteine, ends with the phenylalanine, and has 13 residues. The only DNA kept is the CDR3, 39 bases in frame from the first base. TCRbeta CDR3 regions were sequenced with the immunoSEQ Assay. After extraction, genomic DNA underwent amplification by bias-controlled multiplex PCR, followed by high-throughput sequencing. The original methods were these. To quantify the absolute abundance of every unique TCRbeta CDR3 region, sequences were collapsed and filtered. T cell fraction was estimated by normalization of TCRbeta template counts to usable DNA, with usable DNA being measured through amplification of reference genes present in all nucleated cells. Repertoire TCRs were annotated as SARS-CoV-2-specific when V gene, CDR3 amino acid sequence and J gene were exactly matched to a known reactive TCR set. The reference SARS-CoV-2 TCR set came from MIRA and was filtered for enrichment in COVID-19-positive ImmuneCODE repertoires, removing public or cross-reactive TCRs. Using the MIRA antigens, annotated TCRs were further analysed by specific ORF or by position within an ORF. Breadth was defined as annotated unique rearrangements over total unique productive rearrangements; depth was the summed frequency of those rearrangements. Group comparisons of TCR breadth used two-sided Wilcoxon rank-sum tests. Imported from immuneACCESS, the table was reduced by TCRdb to in-frame sequences with V and J called. These copies leave out some clones; in studies compared against another copy, an unresolved V gene accounts for under half, and the cause of the remainder is not known. The V and J calls and clone size are taken from that table; D and trimming were inferred from the DNA. The sample records about 350,000 clones, about 88% of which are singletons. Of the sample, about 10% falls within the top ten clones.

The source is a person between 18 and 65 years old who received the Ad26.COV2.S COVID-19 vaccine or a placebo. This material consisted of peripheral blood, taken in a trial of Ad26.COV2.S vaccine versus placebo. The V and J segments used are TRBV15 and TRBJ1-6, with the D gene not clear enough to name. The DNA sequence is TGTGCCACCAGCAGAGATATGGGTTCACCCCTCCACTTT. Its translation is CATSRDMGSPLHF.